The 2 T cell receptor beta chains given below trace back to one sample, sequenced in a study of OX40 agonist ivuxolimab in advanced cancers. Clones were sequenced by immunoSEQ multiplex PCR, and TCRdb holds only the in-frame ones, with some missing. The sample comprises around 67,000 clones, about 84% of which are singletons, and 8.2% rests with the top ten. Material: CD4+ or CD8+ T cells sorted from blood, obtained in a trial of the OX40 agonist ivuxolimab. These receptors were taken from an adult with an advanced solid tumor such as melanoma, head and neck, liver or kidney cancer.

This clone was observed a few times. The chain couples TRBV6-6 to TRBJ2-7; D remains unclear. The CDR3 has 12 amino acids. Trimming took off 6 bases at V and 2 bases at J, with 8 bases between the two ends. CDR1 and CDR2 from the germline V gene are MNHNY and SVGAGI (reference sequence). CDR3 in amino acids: CASSPGPYEQYF. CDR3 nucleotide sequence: TGTGCCAGCAGCCCTGGACCCTACGAGCAGTACTTC.

The CDR3: CASSLRPPGASYGYTF. CDR3 nucleotide sequence: TGTGCCAGCAGTTTAAGGCCCCCAGGGGCTAGCTATGGCTACACCTTC. The V gene is TRBV27, the J gene TRBJ1-2, with a possible D match to TRBD1 (6 bases). This CDR3 has 16 amino acids. The germline gives CDR1 MNHEY, CDR2 SMNVEV (reference sequence). Trimming stripped 2 bases from V and 4 bases from J, with 17 bases between.